Listed here is a single T cell receptor (beta chain). The antigen is undetermined. The source of the sample is a study of OX40 agonist ivuxolimab in advanced cancers. For the study at large: Dose-escalation patients' cancers were hepatocellular carcinoma, melanoma, renal cell or head and neck cancer.

Assay: immunoSEQ multiplex PCR; the TCRdb copy retains only in-frame clones and omits some. The repertoire holds 100,000 or so clones, with around nine tenths as singletons. Study-wide points: Some nonresponders likewise displayed low normalized T-cell clonal expansion.

V was shortened by 4 bases and J by 7 bases, with 19 bases between the two germline ends. The CDR3 extends over 15 amino acids. The germline V gene encodes CDR1 MNHEY and CDR2 SMNVEV (reference sequence). This specimen consisted of CD4+ or CD8+ T cells sorted from blood, obtained in a trial of the OX40 agonist ivuxolimab. The J gene is TRBJ2-5, the V gene TRBV27, with a weak D call TRBD1 (6 bases). The clonotype originates from an adult with an advanced solid tumor such as melanoma, head and neck, liver or kidney cancer. The CDR3 region has the DNA TGTGCCAGCAGTTCTCCCAGACTGGGGGCGGGGACCCAGTACTTC. It encodes CASSSPRLGAGTQYF.